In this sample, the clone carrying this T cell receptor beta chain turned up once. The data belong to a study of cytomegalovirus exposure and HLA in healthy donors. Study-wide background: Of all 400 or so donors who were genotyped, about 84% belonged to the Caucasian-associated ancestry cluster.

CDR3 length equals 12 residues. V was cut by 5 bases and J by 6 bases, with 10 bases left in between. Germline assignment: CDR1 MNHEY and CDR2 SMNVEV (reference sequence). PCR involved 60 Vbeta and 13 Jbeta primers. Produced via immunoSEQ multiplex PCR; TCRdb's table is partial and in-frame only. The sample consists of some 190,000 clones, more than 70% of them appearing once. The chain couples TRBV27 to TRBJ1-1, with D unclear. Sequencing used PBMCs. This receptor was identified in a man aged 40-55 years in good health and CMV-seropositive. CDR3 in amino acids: CASSDRRAEAFF. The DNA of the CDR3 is TGTGCCAGCAGTGACCGACGGGCTGAAGCTTTCTTT.